What follows is one TCR beta chain and its context. No antigen is known for it. Libraries were prepared by immunoSEQ multiplex PCR; TCRdb keeps only in-frame clonotypes and omits some of them. Here the sample spans 350,000 to 400,000 clones, approximately 91% being singletons. This record belongs to a study of Ad26.COV2.S vaccination and SARS-CoV-2 variants. Study-wide context: Ad26.COV2.S shots went into the muscle once or twice, 56 days apart.

Broader study findings: An underestimation of total T cell responses may have resulted from the TCR breadth and depth analyses. Post-vaccination spike-specific CD8+ and CD4+ T cell responses reportedly had substantial breadth.

The CDR3 length is 15 residues. With 6 bases clipped from V and 3 bases from J, the junction kept 7 bases outside the gene matches. Germline loops: CDR1 SNHLY, CDR2 FYNNEI. As for treatment: around 19 received Ad26.COV2.S at low or high dose, single or two shots; roughly 5 received placebo; per-sample allocation not given. Samples were taken on day 63 after the first vaccine or placebo injection. Boston hosted the donor, who was an adult aged 18-55 years. This chain links TRBV2 with TRBJ2-3, with TRBD2 matching 9 bases. The source was peripheral blood, collected in a trial of Ad26.COV2.S vaccine versus placebo. This sequence originates from a person between 18 and 59 years old who received the Ad26.COV2.S COVID-19 vaccine or a placebo. The CDR3 reads CASSADSGRTDTQYF. The CDR3 nucleotides read TGTGCCAGCAGCGCCGATAGCGGGAGAACAGATACGCAGTATTTT. Full variable domain (outside the CDR3, taken from reference TRBV2 and TRBJ2-3): EPEVTQTPSHQVTQMGQEVILRCVPISNHLYFYWYRQILGQKVEFLVSFYNNEISEKSEIFDDQFSVERPDGSNFTLKIRSTKLEDSAMYFCASSADSGRTDTQYFGPGTRLTVL.